This T cell receptor (beta chain) was captured in a study of blood T cell repertoires in COVID-19. In the study overall: The United States, Italy and Spain supplied acute and convalescent COVID-19 samples. The cDNA or gDNA used as material had been derived from T cells, B-cell-depleted T cells, or PBMCs.

In the original workflow: Amplification of reference gene primers provided the estimated nucleated cell counts. Clones were sequenced by immunoSEQ multiplex PCR, and TCRdb holds only the in-frame ones, with some missing. The V and J calls and clone size are taken from that table; D and trimming were inferred from the DNA. The repertoire holds 40,000 to 50,000 clones, more than 75% seen once, with roughly 15% in the top ten. The CDR3 is made up of 14 amino acids. The V end lost 3 bases, the J end lost 6 bases, and 16 bases lay between the germline ends. Per germline, CDR1 SGHRS and CDR2 YFSETQ. The receptor's source is a human donor in a cohort sampled during active COVID-19. Sequences were obtained from peripheral blood. This chain connects TRBV5-1 to TRBJ2-7; possible D gene TRBD2, 5 bases. DNA of the CDR3: TGCGCCAGCAGCTGGGAACCGGGGATTCCCGAGCAGTACTTC. This translates into CASSWEPGIPEQYF.